This TCR beta chain was observed in a study of T cell repertoires in cytomegalovirus infection. About the research overall: From public TCR beta signatures came an indication of both CMV infection and matching HLA type.

This clonotype was seen many times. Antigen: not known. Study conclusions and caveats: Across the ex vivo response, the dominant clonotypes were HLA-C-restricted CMV-specific TCR beta clonotypes. Accumulated public TCR beta family frequency recognized individuals carrying CMV together with the relevant HLA.

A single record per CDR3 protein comes from TCRdb applying MiXCR to the reads. The sample lists approximately 76,000 distinct CDR3 sequences; less than 4.5% were seen once. The V and J ends lost 2 bases and 0 bases respectively, with 5 bases between them. Germline V CDR1 and CDR2: LGHNA, YSLEER. The CDR3 runs to 14 residues. The sequence derives from a human donor in good health (CMV status not recorded). Some clones in this sample may be carry-over from other donors' samples. Input material: PBMCs. The gene calls are TRBV4-3 and TRBJ1-5; D remains ambiguous. The CDR3 DNA is TGCGCCAGCAGCCAAACACTTAGCAATCAGCCCCAGCATTTT. Protein: CASSQTLSNQPQHF.